This T cell receptor beta chain was identified during a study of T cells expressing NK-cell markers. Study-wide context: Sequencing covered eight donors, seven HCMV-seropositive and one seronegative. Findings and limits, study-wide: HCMV specificity of the expanded NKG2C+ T cell clones was not established.

Germline V lookup: CDR1 SGDLS, CDR2 YYNGEE. This CDR3 region has 17 residues. TCRdb reworked the 5' RACE reads into one entry per CDR3 protein, no DNA. The sample table sets out some 460,000 distinct CDR3 sequences. As for this clonotype: Its antigen is not identified.

The TCR originated in a woman between 50 and 59 years old in good health. The gene calls are TRBV9 and TRBJ2-3; TCRdb gives TRBD2 as the D gene, but with no DNA this cannot be confirmed. The sequencing input was blood T cells: a sorted CD56 or NKG2C T cell subset, CD4+ or CD8+ T cells, or bulk PBMC T cells (not recorded which). This CDR3 is CASSTSGMGFRTDTQYF. The complete variable domain, with remaining parts taken from reference TRBV9 and TRBJ2-3, reads DSGVTQTPKHLITATGQRVTLRCSPRSGDLSVYWYQQSLDQGLQFLIQYYNGEERAKGNILERFSAQQFPDLHSELNLSSLELGDSALYFCASSTSGMGFRTDTQYFGPGTRLTVL.